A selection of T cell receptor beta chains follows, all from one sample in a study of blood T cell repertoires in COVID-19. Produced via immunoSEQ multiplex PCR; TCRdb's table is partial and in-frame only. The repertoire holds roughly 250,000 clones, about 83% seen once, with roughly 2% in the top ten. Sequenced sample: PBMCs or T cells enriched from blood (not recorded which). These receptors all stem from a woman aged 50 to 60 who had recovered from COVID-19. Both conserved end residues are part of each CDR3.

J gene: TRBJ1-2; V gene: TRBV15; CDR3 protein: CATSRETGTYGYTF
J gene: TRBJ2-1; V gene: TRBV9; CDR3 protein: CASSARWNEQFF
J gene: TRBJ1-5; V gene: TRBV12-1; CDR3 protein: CASSPKPGQEYQPQHF
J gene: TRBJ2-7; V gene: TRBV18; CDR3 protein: CASSPTGQGITYEQYF
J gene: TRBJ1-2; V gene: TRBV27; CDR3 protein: CASSFYANYGYTF
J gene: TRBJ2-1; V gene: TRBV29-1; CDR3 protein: CSAIHREQFF
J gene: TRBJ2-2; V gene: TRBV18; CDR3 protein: CASSRQGASSNTGELFF
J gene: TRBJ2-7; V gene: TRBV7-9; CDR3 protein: CASSSTGIPPYEQYF
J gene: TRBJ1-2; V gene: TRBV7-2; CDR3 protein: CASSLTGTVTFYGYTF
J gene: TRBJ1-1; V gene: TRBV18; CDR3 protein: CASSLTNIAGQQTTEAFF
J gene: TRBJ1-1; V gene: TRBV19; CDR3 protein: CASSHRGEAFF
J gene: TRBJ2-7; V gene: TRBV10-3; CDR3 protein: CATSTGSPYEQYF
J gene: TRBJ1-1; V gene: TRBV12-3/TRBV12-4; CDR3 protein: CASTLGGPGAFF
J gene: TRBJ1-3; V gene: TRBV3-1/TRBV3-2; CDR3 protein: CASSQVGGRNTIYF
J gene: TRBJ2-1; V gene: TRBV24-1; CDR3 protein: CATSDLATGGIAGGLNEQFF
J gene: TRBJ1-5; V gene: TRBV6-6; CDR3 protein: CASSYGTAESNQPQHF
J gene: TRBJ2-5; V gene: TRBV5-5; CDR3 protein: CASSLFVAAGEETQYF